This T cell receptor beta chain came from a study of cytomegalovirus exposure and HLA in healthy donors. Researchers ran the PCR with 60 Vbeta and 13 Jbeta primers. The assay was immunoSEQ multiplex PCR, and TCRdb's table has in-frame clones only and misses some. The sample records some 40,000 clones, about 85% being singletons. From germline, CDR1 is LNHDA and CDR2 SQIVND (reference sequence). The CDR3 is 16 residues long. The V segment lost 3 bases and the J segment 3 bases; nucleotides outside the gene matches: 4. This receptor was identified in a man aged 50-59 years in good health and CMV-seronegative. The rearrangement links TRBV19 to TRBJ1-5; TRBD1 agrees at 11 bases. Material for sequencing was PBMCs. Written as DNA, the CDR3 is TGTGCCAGTAGTATTAGGGGACAGGGGGTCAATCAGCCCCAGCATTTT. It yields the protein CASSIRGQGVNQPQHF.